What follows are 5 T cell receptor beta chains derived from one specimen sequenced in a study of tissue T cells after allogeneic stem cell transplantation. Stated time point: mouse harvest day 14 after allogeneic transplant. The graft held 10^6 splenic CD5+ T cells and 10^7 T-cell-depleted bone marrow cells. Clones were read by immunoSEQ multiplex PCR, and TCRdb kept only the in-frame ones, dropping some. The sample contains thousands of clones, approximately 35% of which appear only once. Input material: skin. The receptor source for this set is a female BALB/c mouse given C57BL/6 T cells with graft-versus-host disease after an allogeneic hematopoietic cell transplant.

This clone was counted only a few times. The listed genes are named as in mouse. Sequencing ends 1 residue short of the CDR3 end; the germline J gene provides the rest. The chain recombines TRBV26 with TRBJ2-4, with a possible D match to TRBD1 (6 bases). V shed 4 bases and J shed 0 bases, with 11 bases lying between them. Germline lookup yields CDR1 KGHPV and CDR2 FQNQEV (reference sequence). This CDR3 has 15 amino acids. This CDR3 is CASSRGQNSQNTLYF. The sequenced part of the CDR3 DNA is TGTGCCAGCAGTCGGGGACAAAATAGTCAAAACACCTTGTAC.

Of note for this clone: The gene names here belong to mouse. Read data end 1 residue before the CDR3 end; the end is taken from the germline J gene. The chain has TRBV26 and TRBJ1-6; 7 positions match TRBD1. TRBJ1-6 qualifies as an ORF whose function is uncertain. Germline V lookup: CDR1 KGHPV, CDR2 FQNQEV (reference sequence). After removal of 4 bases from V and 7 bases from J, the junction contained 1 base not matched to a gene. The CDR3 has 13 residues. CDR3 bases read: TGTGCCAGCAGTCGGGGACAGAATTCGCCCCTCTAC. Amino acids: CASSRGQNSPLY. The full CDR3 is CASSRGQNSPLYF.

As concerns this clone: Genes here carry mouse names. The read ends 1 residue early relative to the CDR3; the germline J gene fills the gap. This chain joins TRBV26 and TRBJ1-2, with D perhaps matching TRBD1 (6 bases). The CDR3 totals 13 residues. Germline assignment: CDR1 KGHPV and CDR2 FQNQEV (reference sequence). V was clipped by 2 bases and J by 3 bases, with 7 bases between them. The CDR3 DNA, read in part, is TGTGCCAGCAGTCTGCAGGGGTACTCCGACTACACC. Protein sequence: CASSLQGYSDYT. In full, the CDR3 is CASSLQGYSDYTF.

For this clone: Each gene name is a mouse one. The sequenced CDR3 bases are TGTGCCAGCAGTATACCCGGTAACAACCAGGCTCCGCTT. Residues: CASSIPGNNQAPL. The CDR3, in full, reads CASSIPGNNQAPLF. This rearrangement joins TRBV19 to TRBJ1-5; D is unresolved. The sequenced fragment ends 1 residue before the CDR3 boundary, so the rest is inferred from the germline J gene. Per germline, CDR1 FNHDT and CDR2 SITEND (reference sequence). V shed 1 base and J shed 0 bases, with 5 bases lying between them. The CDR3 has 14 amino acids.

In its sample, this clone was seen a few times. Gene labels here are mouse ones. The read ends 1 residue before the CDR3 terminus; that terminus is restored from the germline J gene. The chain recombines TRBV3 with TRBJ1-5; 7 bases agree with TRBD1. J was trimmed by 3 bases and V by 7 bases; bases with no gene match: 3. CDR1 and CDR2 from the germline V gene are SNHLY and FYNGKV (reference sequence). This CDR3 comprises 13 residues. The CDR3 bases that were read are TGTGCCAGCAACTGGGACAGCAACCAGGCTCCGCTT. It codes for CASNWDSNQAPL. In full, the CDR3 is CASNWDSNQAPLF.